Listed below are T cell receptor beta chains from one sample, sequenced in a study of T cells in Graves' hyperthyroidism and ophthalmopathy. Using its own MiXCR run on the multiplex PCR reads, TCRdb lists one record per CDR3 protein. The data hold fewer than 550,000 distinct CDR3 sequences, with 15% to 17% observed a single time. Sequencing was performed on blood. The receptors here all came from a young woman with Graves' hyperthyroidism. Each CDR3 is given with its conserved first and last residue. The order of the fields is J gene, clone size, V gene, D gene, CDR3 protein, CDR3 DNA. D genes are given only for firm matches. The size entry is marked missing in some rows and otherwise reads once, few, many or a size class.

j_call: TRBJ2-5; clone_size: NA; v_call: TRBV7-9; d_call: TRBD2; cdr3_aa: CASSYWTSGQETQYF; cdr3_nt: TGTGCCAGCAGCTATTGGACTAGCGGGCAAGAGACCCAGTACTTC
j_call: TRBJ2-1; clone_size: NA; v_call: TRBV20-1; d_call: TRBD2; cdr3_aa: CSARDPGGLAGWWSSEQFF; cdr3_nt: TGCAGTGCTAGAGACCCGGGAGGACTAGCGGGGTGGTGGTCGAGTGAGCAGTTCTTC
j_call: TRBJ2-1; clone_size: many; v_call: TRBV15; d_call: TRBD1; cdr3_aa: CATSMDRGLDEQFF; cdr3_nt: TGTGCCACCAGCATGGACAGGGGGTTGGATGAGCAGTTCTTC
j_call: TRBJ1-1; clone_size: many; v_call: TRBV6-2/TRBV6-3; d_call: NA; cdr3_aa: CASSYSTGTAFF; cdr3_nt: TGTGCCAGCAGTTACTCAACAGGGACGGCTTTCTTT
j_call: TRBJ2-7; clone_size: NA; v_call: TRBV4-2; d_call: TRBD1; cdr3_aa: CASSQAGTGFSYEQYF; cdr3_nt: TGTGCCAGCAGCCAAGCTGGGACAGGGTTCTCCTACGAGCAGTACTTC
j_call: TRBJ1-4; clone_size: few; v_call: TRBV6-1; d_call: TRBD1; cdr3_aa: CASSPGQSPLNEKLFF; cdr3_nt: TGTGCCAGCAGCCCGGGACAGTCGCCACTTAATGAAAAACTGTTTTTT
j_call: TRBJ2-5; clone_size: many; v_call: TRBV24-1; d_call: TRBD1; cdr3_aa: CATSARQGANMGETQYF; cdr3_nt: TGTGCCACCAGTGCTAGACAGGGGGCGAACATGGGAGAGACCCAGTACTTC
j_call: TRBJ2-2; clone_size: NA; v_call: TRBV11-2; d_call: TRBD2; cdr3_aa: CASSSWALAGSNTGELFF; cdr3_nt: TGTGCCAGCAGCTCCTGGGCGCTAGCGGGATCTAACACCGGGGAGCTGTTTTTT
j_call: TRBJ2-7; clone_size: NA; v_call: TRBV4-1; d_call: TRBD2; cdr3_aa: CASSQDFSGEDEQYF; cdr3_nt: TGCGCCAGCAGCCAAGATTTCAGCGGGGAAGACGAGCAGTACTTC
j_call: TRBJ1-1; clone_size: many; v_call: TRBV6-1; d_call: NA; cdr3_aa: CASSRDYMNTEAFF; cdr3_nt: TGTGCCAGCAGTCGCGACTACATGAACACTGAAGCTTTCTTT
j_call: TRBJ2-7; clone_size: NA; v_call: TRBV5-4; d_call: TRBD2; cdr3_aa: CASSTGLDFYEQYF; cdr3_nt: TGTGCCAGCAGCACAGGACTAGACTTCTACGAGCAGTACTTC
j_call: TRBJ2-2; clone_size: many; v_call: TRBV2; d_call: TRBD1; cdr3_aa: CASSATGGGYVGELFF; cdr3_nt: TGTGCCAGCAGCGCGACAGGGGGCGGGTACGTCGGGGAGCTGTTTTTT
j_call: TRBJ2-1; clone_size: many; v_call: TRBV7-7; d_call: TRBD2; cdr3_aa: CASSSGTSGTYNEQFF; cdr3_nt: TGTGCTAGCAGCTCCGGGACTAGCGGAACCTACAATGAGCAGTTCTTC
j_call: TRBJ2-3; clone_size: NA; v_call: TRBV20-1; d_call: TRBD2; cdr3_aa: CSARLLAGGRTDTQYF; cdr3_nt: TGCAGTGCCCGACTTCTAGCGGGGGGCCGCACAGATACGCAGTATTTT
j_call: TRBJ1-6; clone_size: many; v_call: TRBV12-3/TRBV12-4; d_call: TRBD1; cdr3_aa: CASSLSDRVGSPLHF; cdr3_nt: TGTGCCAGCAGTTTATCCGACAGGGTAGGGTCACCCCTCCACTTT
j_call: TRBJ2-3; clone_size: NA; v_call: TRBV9; d_call: NA; cdr3_aa: CASSTPSRAGRDTQYF; cdr3_nt: TGTGCCAGCAGCACCCCAAGCCGGGCCGGTCGGGATACGCAGTATTTT
j_call: TRBJ2-1; clone_size: many; v_call: TRBV5-1; d_call: TRBD2; cdr3_aa: CASSEGLAGANEQFF; cdr3_nt: TGCGCCAGCAGCGAGGGACTAGCGGGAGCGAATGAGCAGTTCTTC
j_call: TRBJ2-1; clone_size: many; v_call: TRBV7-9; d_call: TRBD1; cdr3_aa: CASSLRFGQGDDNEQFF; cdr3_nt: TGTGCCAGCAGCTTAAGGTTCGGGCAGGGGGACGACAATGAGCAGTTCTTC
j_call: TRBJ1-5; clone_size: many; v_call: TRBV5-1; d_call: NA; cdr3_aa: CASSLGTGNQPQHF; cdr3_nt: TGCGCCAGCAGCTTGGGTACAGGGAATCAGCCCCAGCATTTT
j_call: TRBJ2-7; clone_size: NA; v_call: TRBV9; d_call: NA; cdr3_aa: CASSPSRGPYEQYF; cdr3_nt: TGTGCCAGCAGCCCCTCGAGGGGACCCTACGAGCAGTACTTC
j_call: TRBJ2-5; clone_size: many; v_call: TRBV18; d_call: NA; cdr3_aa: CASSTTGQAQETQYF; cdr3_nt: TGTGCCAGCTCAACTACCGGACAAGCACAAGAGACCCAGTACTTC
j_call: TRBJ2-7; clone_size: many; v_call: TRBV20-1; d_call: NA; cdr3_aa: CSAKIQGSYEQYF; cdr3_nt: TGCAGTGCTAAAATTCAGGGGAGCTACGAGCAGTACTTC
j_call: TRBJ2-3; clone_size: many; v_call: TRBV7-9; d_call: TRBD2; cdr3_aa: CASSVLAEHTDTQYF; cdr3_nt: TGTGCCAGCAGCGTGCTAGCGGAGCACACAGATACGCAGTATTTT
j_call: TRBJ1-2; clone_size: few; v_call: TRBV12-3/TRBV12-4; d_call: NA; cdr3_aa: CASSPLSVHTF; cdr3_nt: TGTGCCAGCAGTCCCTTGAGTGTCCACACCTTC
j_call: TRBJ2-7; clone_size: many; v_call: TRBV29-1; d_call: TRBD2; cdr3_aa: CSVEGTSGTSSYEQYF; cdr3_nt: TGCAGCGTTGAGGGGACTAGCGGGACCAGCTCCTACGAGCAGTACTTC
j_call: TRBJ2-7; clone_size: many; v_call: TRBV7-8; d_call: NA; cdr3_aa: CASSLTIQRRDEQYF; cdr3_nt: TGTGCCAGCAGCCTGACCATACAGAGACGCGACGAGCAGTACTTC
j_call: TRBJ1-5; clone_size: NA; v_call: TRBV7-3; d_call: NA; cdr3_aa: CASSLGLAGGPGTDTQHF; cdr3_nt: TGTGCCAGCAGCCTAGGACTAGCGGGAGGGCCTGGCACAGATACGCAGCATTTT
j_call: TRBJ2-7; clone_size: few; v_call: TRBV5-4; d_call: NA; cdr3_aa: CASSLWGRFAYEQYF; cdr3_nt: TGTGCCAGCAGCTTGTGGGGACGATTTGCCTACGAGCAGTACTTC
j_call: TRBJ1-1; clone_size: NA; v_call: TRBV9; d_call: NA; cdr3_aa: CASSVGGERTEAFF; cdr3_nt: TGTGCCAGCAGCGTAGGGGGTGAAAGGACTGAAGCTTTCTTT
j_call: TRBJ2-1; clone_size: many; v_call: TRBV9; d_call: TRBD2; cdr3_aa: CASSVPPDTSGSHEQFF; cdr3_nt: TGTGCCAGCAGCGTTCCCCCCGATACTAGCGGGTCCCATGAGCAGTTCTTC
j_call: TRBJ2-7; clone_size: few; v_call: TRBV18; d_call: TRBD2; cdr3_aa: CASSPLAGGLSEQYF; cdr3_nt: TGTGCCAGCTCACCCCTAGCGGGGGGGCTTTCCGAGCAGTACTTC
j_call: TRBJ2-7; clone_size: many; v_call: TRBV7-9; d_call: TRBD1; cdr3_aa: CASTPGGGQGTNEQYF; cdr3_nt: TGTGCCAGCACCCCGGGGGGAGGACAGGGGACGAACGAGCAGTACTTC
j_call: TRBJ1-2; clone_size: many; v_call: TRBV10-3; d_call: NA; cdr3_aa: CAAGGAKSGYTF; cdr3_nt: TGTGCCGCCGGGGGAGCTAAGTCTGGCTACACCTTC
j_call: TRBJ1-1; clone_size: many; v_call: TRBV20-1; d_call: NA; cdr3_aa: CRGQTGNTEAFF; cdr3_nt: TGCAGGGGTCAGACAGGGAACACTGAAGCTTTCTTT
j_call: TRBJ1-1; clone_size: NA; v_call: TRBV11-3; d_call: TRBD1; cdr3_aa: CASSRYRGPESTEAFF; cdr3_nt: TGTGCCAGCAGCCGATACAGGGGCCCCGAGAGCACTGAAGCTTTCTTT
j_call: TRBJ2-2; clone_size: NA; v_call: TRBV6-5; d_call: NA; cdr3_aa: CASSYSLNTGELFF; cdr3_nt: TGTGCCAGCAGTTACTCTCTGAACACCGGGGAGCTGTTTTTT
j_call: TRBJ2-5; clone_size: few; v_call: TRBV7-9; d_call: NA; cdr3_aa: CASSLGSATLQETQYF; cdr3_nt: TGTGCCAGCAGCTTAGGGTCAGCTACTCTCCAAGAGACCCAGTACTTC
j_call: TRBJ2-7; clone_size: many; v_call: TRBV6-5; d_call: TRBD2; cdr3_aa: CASSYSGDYSYEQYF; cdr3_nt: TGTGCCAGCAGTTACTCAGGGGACTACTCCTACGAGCAGTACTTC
j_call: TRBJ2-7; clone_size: many; v_call: TRBV20-1; d_call: NA; cdr3_aa: CSARTGPQEQYF; cdr3_nt: TGCAGTGCTAGGACAGGTCCCCAGGAGCAGTACTTC
j_call: TRBJ2-5; clone_size: few; v_call: TRBV4-1; d_call: TRBD1; cdr3_aa: CASSHPRDRQETQYF; cdr3_nt: TGCGCCAGCAGCCACCCCCGGGACAGGCAAGAGACCCAGTACTTC
j_call: TRBJ2-1; clone_size: many; v_call: TRBV7-3; d_call: NA; cdr3_aa: CASSLTYVNNEQFF; cdr3_nt: TGTGCCAGCAGCTTAACATACGTGAACAATGAGCAGTTCTTC
j_call: TRBJ2-1; clone_size: many; v_call: TRBV7-9; d_call: NA; cdr3_aa: CASSHWDSRNNEQFF; cdr3_nt: TGTGCCAGCAGCCACTGGGACTCCCGCAACAATGAGCAGTTCTTC
j_call: TRBJ2-3; clone_size: NA; v_call: TRBV7-6; d_call: TRBD2; cdr3_aa: CASSSGTSGASTDTQYF; cdr3_nt: TGTGCCAGCAGCTCCGGGACTAGCGGGGCGAGCACAGATACGCAGTATTTT
j_call: TRBJ2-3; clone_size: NA; v_call: TRBV5-1; d_call: NA; cdr3_aa: CASSLSGPGIDTQYF; cdr3_nt: TGCGCCAGCAGCTTATCAGGGCCCGGGATTGATACGCAGTATTTT
j_call: TRBJ2-7; clone_size: NA; v_call: TRBV7-3; d_call: TRBD1; cdr3_aa: CASSAGQGFYEQYF; cdr3_nt: TGTGCCAGCAGCGCCGGACAGGGCTTCTACGAGCAGTACTTC
j_call: TRBJ2-1; clone_size: few; v_call: TRBV14; d_call: NA; cdr3_aa: CASSQDAWGVYNEQFF; cdr3_nt: TGTGCCAGCAGCCAAGATGCCTGGGGAGTATACAATGAGCAGTTCTTC
j_call: TRBJ1-4; clone_size: once; v_call: TRBV7-8; d_call: TRBD1; cdr3_aa: CASSPKTGRWEKLFF; cdr3_nt: TGTGCCAGCAGCCCTAAGACAGGGAGGTGGGAAAAACTGTTTTTT
j_call: TRBJ2-5; clone_size: NA; v_call: TRBV12-3/TRBV12-4; d_call: NA; cdr3_aa: CASSPRGGSGGNQETQYF; cdr3_nt: TGTGCCAGCAGTCCAAGGGGGGGATCGGGGGGCAACCAAGAGACCCAGTACTTC
j_call: TRBJ1-3; clone_size: NA; v_call: TRBV6-1; d_call: TRBD1; cdr3_aa: CASSFDRGSGNTIYF; cdr3_nt: TGTGCCAGCAGTTTCGACAGGGGCTCTGGAAACACCATATATTTT